The 27 T cell receptor beta chains in this list originate from one sample, sequenced in a study of a mutant IDH1 vaccine in newly diagnosed glioma. Specified time point: baseline, week 1 (first vaccination visit). Treatment meaning: pre-vaccination baseline after standard-of-care therapy. Sequencing used immunoSEQ multiplex PCR; TCRdb keeps in-frame clones, though not all of them. The sample contains some 50,000 clones, 86% of which appear only once. The source was PBMCs, collected from a glioma patient treated with radiotherapy, temozolomide or both. The source is a man aged 35-49 years with glioma.

V gene TRBV7-3 combines with J gene TRBJ1-3; D unresolved. This CDR3 has 14 residues. Germline V gene lookup returns CDR1 SGHTA and CDR2 FQGTGA. Deletions cut 2 bases from V and 0 bases from J, with 5 bases between. CDR3 loop: CASSLRSSGNTIYF. DNA for the CDR3: TGTGCCAGCAGCTTACGCAGCTCTGGAAACACCATATATTTT.

The chain joins TRBV6-6 to TRBJ2-7; 11 bases line up with TRBD1. Germline assignment: CDR1 MNHNY and CDR2 SVGAGI (reference sequence). The V segment lost 7 bases and the J segment 5 bases; nucleotides outside the gene matches: 10. The CDR3 length is 15 residues. For the CDR3, the DNA is TGTGCCAGCACTCCTTCCGGGACAGGGGGACACGAGCAGTACTTC. Its protein product is CASTPSGTGGHEQYF.

The gene calls are TRBV25-1 and TRBJ1-4; unclear D gene. With 4 bases removed from V and 6 bases from J, the gap between germline ends came to 3 bases. The germline V gene has CDR1 MGHDK and CDR2 SYGVNS. The length of the CDR3 is 11 residues. The CDR3 sequence: CASSAYEKLFF. Here the CDR3 DNA reads TGTGCCAGCAGTGCGTATGAAAAACTGTTTTTT. The full variable domain, in which reference TRBV25-1 and TRBJ1-4 provide the parts outside the CDR3, is EADIYQTPRYLVIGTGKKITLECSQTMGHDKMYWYQQDPGMELHLIHYSYGVNSTEKGDLSSESTVSRIRTEHFPLTLESARPSHTSQYLCASSAYEKLFFGSGTQLSVL.

This clone came up a few times. The V gene is TRBV7-3, the J gene TRBJ2-7, with D tentatively TRBD1 (6 bases). V was clipped by 4 bases and J by 5 bases, with 18 bases between them. This CDR3 is 15 amino acids long. CDR1 and CDR2 (germline): SGHTA, FQGTGA. The CDR3: CASSSRQARFHEQYF. DNA of the CDR3: TGTGCCAGCAGCTCAAGACAGGCCAGGTTCCACGAGCAGTACTTC.

The J gene is TRBJ2-5, the V gene TRBV11-2; 9 nucleotides match TRBD1. The CDR3 runs 16 residues. Germline CDR1 reads SGHAT; CDR2 reads FQNNGV. V gave up 0 bases and J gave up 5 bases; unmatched junction bases: 7. The CDR3 sequence is CASSLDPTGGFETQYF. The CDR3 nucleotides are TGTGCCAGCAGCTTAGATCCGACAGGGGGTTTTGAGACCCAGTACTTC.

The chain recombines TRBV19 with TRBJ2-1; 10 bases agree with TRBD1. Trimming removed 4 bases from V and 10 bases from J; junction bases left unmatched: 10. This CDR3 spans 15 amino acids. Germline lookup yields CDR1 LNHDA and CDR2 SQIVND (reference sequence). The CDR3 DNA follows: TGTGCCAGTAGTAAAGACAGGGGGCCGTTGGGGGAGCAGTTCTTC. Translating it yields CASSKDRGPLGEQFF. Full variable domain (remainder filled in from reference TRBV19 and TRBJ2-1): DGGITQSPKYLFRKEGQNVTLSCEQNLNHDAMYWYRQDPGQGLRLIYYSQIVNDFQKGDIAEGYSVSREKKESFPLTVTSAQKNPTAFYLCASSKDRGPLGEQFFGPGTRLTVL.

The DNA of the CDR3 is TGTGCCAGCAGTTTAGGAGGGGTTGGTGAAAAACTGTTTTTT. Amino acid sequence: CASSLGGVGEKLFF. The genes are TRBV28 and TRBJ1-4; D perhaps matches TRBD1 (5 bases). The CDR3 covers 14 residues. V lost 2 bases and J 7 bases, leaving 11 bases between the germline ends. Germline V gene sequence: CDR1 MDHEN, CDR2 SYDVKM.

Details on this clone: The same CDR3 can be traced to other DNA sequences in this sample. This chain links TRBV27 with TRBJ1-2, with 8 bases aligning to TRBD1. V gave up 5 bases and J gave up 7 bases; unmatched junction bases: 6. The germline CDR1 and CDR2 sequences are MNHEY and SMNVEV (reference sequence). CDR3 length: 13 residues. The DNA for the CDR3 is TGTGCCAGCAGTCCGGGACAGGAGCGTGGCTACACCTTC. Translating gives CASSPGQERGYTF.

This chain joins TRBV7-9 and TRBJ1-1; D uncertain. The CDR3 is 14 amino acids. CDR1 is SEHNR, CDR2 FQNEAQ, per germline (reference sequence). V dropped 4 bases and J dropped 0 bases, with 9 bases sitting between them. The CDR3 DNA follows: TGTGCCAGCAGCTCCGGCCCTATGAACACTGAAGCTTTCTTT. Translation: CASSSGPMNTEAFF.

The chain employs TRBV2 and TRBJ2-2, with D possibly matching TRBD1 (6 bases). The CDR3 has 14 residues. The ends were cut back, 6 bases at V and 3 bases at J, with 11 bases in the middle. Germline assignment: CDR1 SNHLY and CDR2 FYNNEI. The CDR3 sequence is CASRLDRDTGELFF. The CDR3 nucleotides are TGTGCCAGCAGGTTGGACAGAGACACCGGGGAGCTGTTTTTT.

V gene TRBV19 combines with J gene TRBJ2-7; unclear D gene. Between the trimmed V and J ends, which lost 10 bases and 4 bases, there was a span of 11 bases. There are 11 residues in the CDR3. Germline CDR1 reads LNHDA; CDR2 reads SQIVND (reference sequence). This CDR3 reads CATGLRYEQYF. CDR3 sequence (DNA): TGTGCCACGGGTCTGCGGTACGAGCAGTACTTC. Full variable domain (remainder filled in from reference TRBV19 and TRBJ2-7): DGGITQSPKYLFRKEGQNVTLSCEQNLNHDAMYWYRQDPGQGLRLIYYSQIVNDFQKGDIAEGYSVSREKKESFPLTVTSAQKNPTAFYLCATGLRYEQYFGPGTRLTVT.

This chain uses TRBV25-1 with TRBJ2-2, with a weak D call TRBD2 (6 bases). There are 14 residues in the CDR3. Trimming stripped 1 base from V and 3 bases from J, with 6 bases between. The V gene's germline CDR1 is MGHDK and CDR2 SYGVNS. The CDR3 spells CASSEWGDTGELFF. CDR3 DNA sequence: TGTGCCAGCAGTGAATGGGGGGACACCGGGGAGCTGTTTTTT.

This clone is medium-sized (0.01 to 0.1%) by share. The genes are TRBV4-1 and TRBJ1-1; D call uncertain. This CDR3 contains 10 residues. Germline V lookup: CDR1 MGHRA, CDR2 YSYEKL. V was clipped by 5 bases and J by 4 bases, with 2 bases between them. CDR3 nucleotide sequence: TGCGCCAGCAGCGGCACTGAAGCTTTCTTT. This sequence encodes CASSGTEAFF.

This clone was seen a single time. V and J are TRBV5-1 and TRBJ2-1, with TRBD2 identical over 9 bases. J was trimmed by 6 bases and V by 5 bases; bases with no gene match: 15. Germline V gene sequence: CDR1 SGHRS, CDR2 YFSETQ. This CDR3 region has 17 residues. CDR3 DNA: TGCGCCAGCAGGCCTTGGGAGTCAGCGGGAGGTGGCAATGAGCAGTTCTTC. This translates into CASRPWESAGGGNEQFF.

The V and J genes are TRBV2 and TRBJ1-3; 7 nucleotides line up with TRBD1. J was trimmed by 1 base and V by 7 bases; bases with no gene match: 4. The V gene's germline CDR1 is SNHLY and CDR2 FYNNEI. The CDR3 runs to 14 residues. The CDR3 spells CASTIRGSGNTIYF. CDR3 DNA sequence: TGTGCCAGCACGATCAGGGGGTCTGGAAACACCATATATTTT.

V is TRBV29-1 and J is TRBJ1-5, with D hard to call. The V end was cut by 7 bases, the J end by 2 bases, with 9 bases between. Germline V gene sequence: CDR1 SQVTM, CDR2 ANQGSEA. This CDR3 region has 12 residues. The CDR3 DNA sequence: TGCAGCGCTAGGGAGGGCAATCAGCCCCAGCATTTT. Translated, it gives CSAREGNQPQHF.

Here the CDR3 reads CASRGRGGYTF. As DNA, the CDR3 is TGTGCCAGCAGGGGGAGGGGCGGCTACACCTTC. The chain links TRBV7-3 to TRBJ1-2; TRBD1 is a possible D gene (5 bases). Germline CDR1 and CDR2: SGHTA and FQGTGA. The CDR3 spans 11 residues. V was cut by 6 bases and J by 8 bases, with 10 bases left in between.

This clone was recorded only once. The chain is built from TRBV5-1 and TRBJ2-7; maybe TRBD1 (6 bases). V lost 4 bases, J lost 5 bases, and 22 bases lay in between. This CDR3 is 16 amino acids long. In germline, CDR1 is SGHRS, CDR2 YFSETQ. The CDR3 protein is CASSPENRVSGDEQYF. CDR3 sequence (DNA): TGCGCCAGCAGCCCGGAAAACAGGGTGTCAGGTGACGAGCAGTACTTC.

The chain has TRBV7-2 and TRBJ2-7; D remains unclear. V was clipped by 3 bases and J by 2 bases, with 8 bases between them. Germline assignment: CDR1 SGHTA and CDR2 FQGNSA. The CDR3 extends over 13 amino acids. The chain's CDR3 is CASSLAVTYEQYF. The DNA for the CDR3 is TGTGCCAGCAGCTTGGCAGTGACCTACGAGCAGTACTTC.

The rearrangement uses TRBV7-3 and TRBJ1-2; 10 bases agree with TRBD1. Germline V gives CDR1 SGHTA, CDR2 FQGTGA. The CDR3 contains 13 residues. Germline trimming cut 5 bases from V and 7 bases from J; bases unmatched to any gene: 4. The CDR3, as DNA: TGTGCCAGCAGCGGGACAGGGGAAGGTGGCTACACCTTC. Translating gives CASSGTGEGGYTF.

CDR3 nucleotides: TGCGCCAGCAGCCGGGGAGGGGGTATCACCGGGGAGCTGTTTTTT. This translates into CASSRGGGITGELFF. The V and J genes are TRBV4-1 and TRBJ2-2; the D gene is possibly TRBD2 (7 bases). Trimming removed 4 bases at V and 4 bases at J, with 13 bases between. From germline, CDR1 is MGHRA and CDR2 YSYEKL. The CDR3 runs 15 residues.

The genes are TRBV5-4 and TRBJ1-1; TRBD1 matches at 8 bases. J gave up 1 base and V 7 bases, and 3 bases lay outside the gene matches. Germline V gives CDR1 SGHNT, CDR2 YYREEE (reference sequence). The length of the CDR3 is 13 residues. The CDR3 sequence is CASGGQGNTEAFF. As DNA, the CDR3 is TGTGCCAGCGGTGGACAGGGGAACACTGAAGCTTTCTTT.

The chain couples TRBV18 to TRBJ2-1; the match to TRBD2 covers 10 bases. The junction had 8 bases not matched to a gene; V was cut back by 2 bases and J by 7 bases. The CDR3 spans 16 residues. Looked up from germline, CDR1 is KGHSH and CDR2 is LQKENI. The CDR3 DNA is TGTGCCAGCTCACCATCTGGAGCGGGAGGGCAGAATGAGCAGTTCTTC. Protein: CASSPSGAGGQNEQFF.

The chain's CDR3 is CASSSGRTVSGNTIYF. The CDR3 DNA is TGTGCCAGTAGTTCGGGCAGGACAGTTTCTGGAAACACCATATATTTT. The rearrangement joins TRBV19 to TRBJ1-3; D might be TRBD1 (6 bases). Germline CDR1 LNHDA, CDR2 SQIVND (reference sequence). This CDR3 region has 16 residues. V lost 5 bases, J lost 1 base, and 15 bases lay in between.

This chain links TRBV5-1 with TRBJ2-5, with 11 bases that match TRBD2. The ends lost 0 bases at V and 5 bases at J; junction bases unmatched: 12. The V gene's germline CDR1 is SGHRS and CDR2 YFSETQ. The CDR3 has 18 amino acids. CDR3 residues: CASSLELAGVGKGETQYF. The CDR3 region has the DNA TGCGCCAGCAGCTTGGAACTAGCGGGAGTCGGTAAAGGGGAGACCCAGTACTTC.

The CDR3 DNA follows: TGTGCCAGCAGCTTAGTCGGCCAGGGAGGCTATGGCTACACCTTC. Amino acid sequence: CASSLVGQGGYGYTF. V usage is TRBV13 and J usage is TRBJ1-2; possibly TRBD1 for D (5 bases). V was shortened by 1 base and J by 4 bases, with 13 bases between the two germline ends. Germline values: CDR1 PRHDT, CDR2 FYEKMQ (reference sequence). The CDR3 runs 15 residues.

The gene calls are TRBV2 and TRBJ2-7, with 7 nucleotides matching TRBD2. Germline V gives CDR1 SNHLY, CDR2 FYNNEI. V gave up 4 bases and J gave up 4 bases; unmatched junction bases: 4. CDR3 length: 13 amino acids. The CDR3 loop reads CASSALAVYEQYF. In DNA form, the CDR3 reads TGTGCCAGCAGTGCCCTAGCGGTTTACGAGCAGTACTTC. Full variable domain (remainder filled in from reference TRBV2 and TRBJ2-7): EPEVTQTPSHQVTQMGQEVILRCVPISNHLYFYWYRQILGQKVEFLVSFYNNEISEKSEIFDDQFSVERPDGSNFTLKIRSTKLEDSAMYFCASSALAVYEQYFGPGTRLTVT.